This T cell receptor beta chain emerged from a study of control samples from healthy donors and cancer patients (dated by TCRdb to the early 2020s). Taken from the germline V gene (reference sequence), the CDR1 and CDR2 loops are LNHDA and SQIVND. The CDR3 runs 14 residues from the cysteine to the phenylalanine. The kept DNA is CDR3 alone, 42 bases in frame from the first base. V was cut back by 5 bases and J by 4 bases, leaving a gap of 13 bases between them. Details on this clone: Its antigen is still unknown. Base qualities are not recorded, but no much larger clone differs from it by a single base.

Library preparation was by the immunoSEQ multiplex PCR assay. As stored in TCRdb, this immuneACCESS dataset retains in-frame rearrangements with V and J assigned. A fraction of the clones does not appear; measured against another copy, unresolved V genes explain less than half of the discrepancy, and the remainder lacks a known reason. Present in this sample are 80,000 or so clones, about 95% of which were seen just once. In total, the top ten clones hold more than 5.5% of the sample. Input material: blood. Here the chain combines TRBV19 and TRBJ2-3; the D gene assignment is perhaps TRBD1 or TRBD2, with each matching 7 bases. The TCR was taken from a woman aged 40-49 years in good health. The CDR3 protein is CASSGSGGADTQYF. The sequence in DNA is TGTGCCAGTAGTGGTTCAGGGGGGGCAGATACGCAGTATTTT.